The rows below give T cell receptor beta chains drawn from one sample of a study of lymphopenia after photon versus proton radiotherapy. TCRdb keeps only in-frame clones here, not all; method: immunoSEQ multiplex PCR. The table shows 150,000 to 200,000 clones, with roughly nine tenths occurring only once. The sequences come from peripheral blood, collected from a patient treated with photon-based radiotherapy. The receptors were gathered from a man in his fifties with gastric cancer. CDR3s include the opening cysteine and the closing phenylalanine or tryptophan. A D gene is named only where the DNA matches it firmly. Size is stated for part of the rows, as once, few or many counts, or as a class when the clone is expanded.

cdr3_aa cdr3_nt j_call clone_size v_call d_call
CAISGGQGPYEQYF TGTGCCATCAGTGGAGGACAGGGACCCTACGAGCAGTACTTC TRBJ2-7 NA TRBV10-3 TRBD1
CASSTLRTGRTGELFF TGTGCCAGTAGTACACTCCGGACAGGGCGGACCGGGGAGCTGTTTTTT TRBJ2-2 once TRBV19 TRBD1
CASSIRGKRPGESNQPQHF TGTGCCAGTAGTATTAGAGGTAAAAGGCCAGGTGAGAGCAATCAGCCCCAGCATTTT TRBJ1-5 NA TRBV19 NA
CASSLQGLGQYF TGTGCCAGCAGTTTACAGGGGCTGGGGCAGTACTTC TRBJ2-7 few TRBV28 NA
CASSLVGGQPQHF TGTGCCAGCAGCTTAGTTGGGGGGCAGCCCCAGCATTTT TRBJ1-5 few TRBV7-2 NA
CASSPLAGSYEQYF TGTGCCAGCTCACCACTTGCAGGGTCCTACGAGCAGTACTTC TRBJ2-7 NA TRBV18 NA
CAWSGRNDSPLHF TGTGCCTGGAGCGGCAGGAATGATTCACCCCTCCACTTT TRBJ1-6 NA TRBV30 NA
CASTLGRTDTQYF TGTGCCAGTACTCTGGGTCGCACAGATACGCAGTATTTT TRBJ2-3 NA TRBV19 NA
CASSLHQETQYF TGTGCCAGCAGCCTCCACCAAGAGACCCAGTACTTC TRBJ2-5 NA TRBV11-1 NA
CASSTSLAGGDKTQYF TGCGCCAGCAGCACCTCACTAGCGGGAGGGGACAAGACCCAGTACTTC TRBJ2-5 NA TRBV5-1 TRBD2
CASSEGTGAYEQYF TGCGCCAGCAGTGAGGGGACAGGAGCCTACGAGCAGTACTTC TRBJ2-7 NA TRBV10-1 TRBD1
CASSPSGSTDLKKLFF TGTGCCAGCTCACCCTCGGGGAGTACTGACCTTAAGAAACTGTTTTTT TRBJ1-4 NA TRBV18 NA
CATWGLPNTEAFF TGTGCCACCTGGGGACTACCGAACACTGAAGCTTTCTTT TRBJ1-1 NA TRBV28 NA
CASSLRNQETQYF TGTGCCAGCAGTTTGAGGAACCAAGAGACCCAGTACTTC TRBJ2-5 NA TRBV28 NA
CASSPKSGYTF TGTGCCAGCAGTCCAAAGAGTGGCTACACCTTC TRBJ1-2 NA TRBV28 NA
CAISERLAASYNEQFF TGTGCCATCAGTGAGAGACTAGCGGCCTCCTACAATGAGCAGTTCTTC TRBJ2-1 NA TRBV10-3 TRBD2
CASSQGQRESETQYF TGCGCCAGCAGCCAAGGCCAGCGGGAGTCAGAGACCCAGTACTTC TRBJ2-5 NA TRBV4-3 TRBD2
CSVEAGVVQYF TGCAGCGTTGAAGCAGGGGTGGTGCAGTACTTC TRBJ2-7 once TRBV29-1 NA
CASSAGQTYGYTF TGTGCCAGCAGTGCGGGGCAGACCTATGGCTACACCTTC TRBJ1-2 few TRBV25-1 NA
CASSGGSLQPQHF TGTGCCAGCAGTGGGGGTTCTTTGCAGCCCCAGCATTTT TRBJ1-5 once TRBV2 NA
CAWSDRDEQYF TGTGCCTGGAGTGACAGGGACGAGCAGTACTTC TRBJ2-7 NA TRBV30 NA
CASSRDRGSNQPQHF TGTGCCAGCAGCAGGGACAGGGGGAGCAATCAGCCCCAGCATTTT TRBJ1-5 NA TRBV2 TRBD1
CASSLLSETQYF TGTGCCAGCAGCTTACTCAGTGAGACCCAGTACTTC TRBJ2-5 NA TRBV7-9 NA
CASSENRYSNQPQHF TGTGCCAGCAGTGAAAACAGGTATAGCAATCAGCCCCAGCATTTT TRBJ1-5 once TRBV6-1 NA
CASSLGEAGRYEQYF TGTGCCAGCAGCTTGGGGGAAGCGGGACGCTACGAGCAGTACTTC TRBJ2-7 NA TRBV5-4 TRBD2
CASSIGPSTDTQYF TGTGCCAGTAGTATCGGCCCTAGCACAGATACGCAGTATTTT TRBJ2-3 NA TRBV19 NA
CASSRELANYGYTF TGTGCCAGCAGCCGTGAGTTAGCTAACTATGGCTACACCTTC TRBJ1-2 NA TRBV7-9 NA
CASSYRPAENTEAFF TGTGCCAGCAGTTACAGGCCGGCAGAGAACACTGAAGCTTTCTTT TRBJ1-1 NA TRBV6-5 NA
CASSRDRRTGELFF TGTGCCAGCAGCAGGGACCGGCGAACCGGGGAGCTGTTTTTT TRBJ2-2 once TRBV7-2 NA
CASSLGSGSPNIQYF TGCGCCAGCAGCTTGGGGTCCGGGTCCCCAAACATTCAGTACTTC TRBJ2-4 NA TRBV5-1 NA
CASRSWTGAYEQYF TGCGCCAGCAGGTCCTGGACAGGGGCCTACGAGCAGTACTTC TRBJ2-7 NA TRBV5-1 TRBD1
CASSFPGQGAGELFF TGTGCCAGCAGCTTCCCGGGACAGGGTGCCGGGGAGCTGTTTTTT TRBJ2-2 NA TRBV7-2 TRBD1
CASSTRGADNEQFF TGTGCCAGCAGTACCCGAGGGGCGGACAATGAGCAGTTCTTC TRBJ2-1 once TRBV28 NA
CASSLSSNTEAFF TGCGCCAGCAGCTTGTCATCGAACACTGAAGCTTTCTTT TRBJ1-1 NA TRBV5-1 NA
CASSYSIQRPAFF TGTGCCAGCAGTTACTCGATACAGCGCCCCGCTTTCTTT TRBJ1-1 NA TRBV6-5 NA
CASSTGQYYEQYF TGTGCCAGCAGCACCGGACAGTACTACGAGCAGTACTTC TRBJ2-7 NA TRBV7-2 NA
CASSWGSGGIKYEQYF TGTGCCAGCAGCTGGGGGAGTGGCGGGATAAAGTACGAGCAGTACTTC TRBJ2-7 NA TRBV5-6 NA
CASSLLGLTYEQYF TGTGCCAGCAGTTTACTCGGACTAACCTACGAGCAGTACTTC TRBJ2-7 NA TRBV28 NA
CASSHQTADGYTF TGTGCCAGCAGCCACCAGACGGCTGATGGCTACACCTTC TRBJ1-2 NA TRBV7-2 NA
CASSLGDPYQPQHF TGCGCCAGCAGCTTGGGGGACCCGTATCAGCCCCAGCATTTT TRBJ1-5 once TRBV5-1 NA
CASSYSPNTGELFF TGTGCCAGCAGCTATTCCCCGAACACCGGGGAGCTGTTTTTT TRBJ2-2 few TRBV7-9 NA
CASSRDRGGQPQHF TGTGCCAGCAGCCGGGACAGGGGTGGACAGCCCCAGCATTTT TRBJ1-5 NA TRBV4-2 TRBD1
CASSQSRGQGGGAFF TGCGCCAGCAGTCAATCTAGGGGACAGGGTGGCGGAGCTTTCTTT TRBJ1-1 NA TRBV23-1 TRBD1
CASSLYGGAQWQFF TGTGCCAGCAGCTTATATGGCGGCGCTCAATGGCAGTTCTTC TRBJ2-1 NA TRBV7-8 NA
CASSLEGWGNEQFF TGTGCCAGCAGTTTGGAAGGGTGGGGCAATGAGCAGTTCTTC TRBJ2-1 NA TRBV28 NA
CASNRTPNTGELFF TGTGCCAGCAATCGCACTCCGAACACCGGGGAGCTGTTTTTT TRBJ2-2 few TRBV6-6 NA
CASSVGGGREETQYF TGTGCCAGCAGCGTAGGTGGTGGCAGGGAAGAGACCCAGTACTTC TRBJ2-5 NA TRBV9 NA
CASSLAVGNEQFF TGCGCCAGCAGCTTGGCCGTGGGGAATGAGCAGTTCTTC TRBJ2-1 NA TRBV5-1 NA
CASSTEGQVPYNEQFF TGTGCCAGCAGCACCGAGGGACAGGTTCCCTACAATGAGCAGTTCTTC TRBJ2-1 once TRBV27 TRBD1
CASSVGLAGGSKNIQYF TGTGCCAGCAGCGTAGGGCTAGCGGGAGGGAGCAAAAACATTCAGTACTTC TRBJ2-4 NA TRBV9 TRBD2
CASSLQGDTQYF TGCGCCAGCAGCCTTCAGGGCGATACGCAGTATTTT TRBJ2-3 NA TRBV5-1 NA
CASGDRGEAGNTIYF TGCGCCAGCGGCGATAGGGGGGAAGCCGGAAACACCATATATTTT TRBJ1-3 NA TRBV23-1 NA
CAWKWDFTNYGYTF TGTGCCTGGAAGTGGGACTTCACTAACTATGGCTACACCTTC TRBJ1-2 NA TRBV30 NA
CASSPAGGEQYF TGTGCCAGCTCACCAGCAGGGGGAGAGCAGTACTTC TRBJ2-7 NA TRBV18 TRBD1
CASRGHGTETQYF TGTGCCAGCAGGGGACACGGAACGGAGACCCAGTACTTC TRBJ2-5 NA TRBV2 NA
CASSLERASHEQYF TGTGCCAGCAGCTTAGAGAGGGCCAGCCACGAGCAGTACTTC TRBJ2-7 NA TRBV7-2 NA
CASRGDRGAYNEQFF TGTGCCAGCAGGGGGGACAGGGGAGCCTACAATGAGCAGTTCTTC TRBJ2-1 NA TRBV6-1 TRBD1